This T cell receptor beta chain was found in a study of blood T cell repertoires in COVID-19. Study details: Material from acute and convalescent COVID-19 was sourced from the United States, Italy and Spain.

The method was immunoSEQ multiplex PCR; TCRdb's version includes in-frame clones alone and lacks a portion of them. The repertoire holds around 280,000 clones, roughly 86% seen once, with over 2% in the top ten. CDR3 length: 15 residues. CDR1 is SGHDN, CDR2 FVKESK, per germline. Trimming removed 1 base from V and 4 bases from J, with 14 bases in between. The chain employs TRBV14 and TRBJ2-7; perhaps TRBD1 as D (6 bases). The specimen was peripheral blood. The clonotype originates from a woman in her thirties who had recovered from COVID-19. The CDR3 protein is CASSQAGQTFYEQYF. The CDR3 DNA follows: TGTGCCAGCAGCCAAGCCGGACAGACCTTTTACGAGCAGTACTTC.